The T cell receptor (beta chain) described here comes from a study of vaccination and CD4 T cells after COVID-19. Study in general: Timing of post-vaccine sample collection was a median about 76 days after dose two, with a range of 14 to 241.

Treatment meaning: approximately nine-day PBMC culture with coronavirus spike peptide pools or control peptides (ViraFEST assay). Concerning this clonotype itself: Its cognate antigen is unknown.

The CDR3 extends over 11 amino acids. V was cut by 6 bases and J by 5 bases, with 10 bases left in between. Per the germline V gene, CDR1 is DFQATT and CDR2 is SNEGSKA (reference sequence). Study results and caveats: Spike mono-reactivity marked 304 of 307 vaccine-specific clones in convalescent patients.

Sequenced with the Oncomine TCR Beta short-read assay was DNA taken from cultured CD4+ T cells. TCRdb reprocessed the PCR reads via MiXCR and lists one record per CDR3 protein. The top ten hold 10% to 15% of the sample, which has over 10,000 distinct CDR3 sequences, about 60% seen once. Sequencing was done on a sample of CD4+ T cells from blood, cultured in vitro. The TCR was taken from a human donor who had recovered from COVID-19. This sequence joins TRBV20-1 and TRBJ2-5; D not resolved. The CDR3 DNA follows: TGCAGTGCACCCGAGCTGGAGACCCAGTACTTC. The encoded protein is CSAPELETQYF.